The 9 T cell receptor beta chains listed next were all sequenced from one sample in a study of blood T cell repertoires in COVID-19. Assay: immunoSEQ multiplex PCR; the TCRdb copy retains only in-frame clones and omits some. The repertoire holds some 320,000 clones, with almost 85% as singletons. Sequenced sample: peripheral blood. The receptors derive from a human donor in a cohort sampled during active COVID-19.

The CDR3 sequence is CASSSLAGETTGELFF. CDR3 sequence (DNA): TGTGCCAGCAGCTCGCTAGCGGGGGAGACCACCGGGGAGCTGTTTTTT. The chain has TRBV5-4 and TRBJ2-2; 10 bases fit TRBD2. V gave up 3 bases and J gave up 4 bases; unmatched junction bases: 6. The V gene's germline CDR1 is SGHNT and CDR2 YYREEE (reference sequence). CDR3 length: 16 residues.

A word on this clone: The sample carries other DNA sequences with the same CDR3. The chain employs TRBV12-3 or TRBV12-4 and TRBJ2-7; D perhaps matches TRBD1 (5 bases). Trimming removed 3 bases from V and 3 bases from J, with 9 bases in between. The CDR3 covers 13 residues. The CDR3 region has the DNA TGTGCCAGCAGTTTGGGAAGGGGCTACGAGCAGTACTTC. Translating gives CASSLGRGYEQYF.

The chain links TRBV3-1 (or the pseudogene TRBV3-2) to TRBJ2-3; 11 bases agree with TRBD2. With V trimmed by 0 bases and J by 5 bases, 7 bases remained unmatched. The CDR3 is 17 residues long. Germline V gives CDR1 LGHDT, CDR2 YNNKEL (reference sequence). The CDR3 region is CASSQEGGLAEGDTQYF. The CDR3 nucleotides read TGTGCCAGCAGCCAAGAGGGGGGACTAGCGGAGGGAGATACGCAGTATTTT.

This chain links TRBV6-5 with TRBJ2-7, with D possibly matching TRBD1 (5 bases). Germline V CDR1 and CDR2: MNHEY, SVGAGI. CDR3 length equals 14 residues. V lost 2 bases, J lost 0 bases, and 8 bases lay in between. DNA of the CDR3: TGTGCCAGCAGTTACAGGGGTCGCTCCTACGAGCAGTACTTC. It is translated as CASSYRGRSYEQYF.

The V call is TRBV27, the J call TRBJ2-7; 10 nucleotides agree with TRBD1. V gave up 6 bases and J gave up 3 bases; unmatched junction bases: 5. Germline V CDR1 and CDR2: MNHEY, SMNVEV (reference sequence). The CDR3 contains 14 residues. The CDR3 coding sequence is TGTGCCAGCAGCCCCCGGACAGGGGGCTACGAGCAGTACTTC. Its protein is CASSPRTGGYEQYF.

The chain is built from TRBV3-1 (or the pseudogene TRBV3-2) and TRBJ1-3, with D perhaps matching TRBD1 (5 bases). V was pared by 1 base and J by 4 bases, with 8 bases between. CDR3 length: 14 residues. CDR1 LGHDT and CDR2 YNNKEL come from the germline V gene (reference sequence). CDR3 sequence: CASSQAGIGNTIYF. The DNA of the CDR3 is TGTGCCAGCAGCCAAGCAGGGATCGGAAACACCATATATTTT.

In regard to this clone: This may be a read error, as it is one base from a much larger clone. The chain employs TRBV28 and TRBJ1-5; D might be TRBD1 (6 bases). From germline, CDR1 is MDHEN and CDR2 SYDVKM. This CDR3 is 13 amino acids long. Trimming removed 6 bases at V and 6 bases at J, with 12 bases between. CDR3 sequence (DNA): TGTGCCAGCAGGGTACAGGGCGGTCAGCCCCAGCATTTT. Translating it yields CASRVQGGQPQHF.

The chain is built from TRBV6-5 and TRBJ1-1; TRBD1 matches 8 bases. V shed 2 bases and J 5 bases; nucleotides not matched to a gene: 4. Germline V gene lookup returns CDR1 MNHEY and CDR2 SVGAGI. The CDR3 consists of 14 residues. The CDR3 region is CASSYGTGITEAFF. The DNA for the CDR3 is TGTGCCAGCAGTTACGGGACAGGCATTACTGAAGCTTTCTTT.

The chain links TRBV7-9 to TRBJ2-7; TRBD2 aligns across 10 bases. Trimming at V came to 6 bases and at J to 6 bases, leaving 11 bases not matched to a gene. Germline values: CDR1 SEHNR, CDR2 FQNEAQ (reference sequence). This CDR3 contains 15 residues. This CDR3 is CASRRAGGSSREQYF. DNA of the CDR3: TGTGCCAGCAGGAGAGCGGGGGGGAGCTCTCGCGAGCAGTACTTC.